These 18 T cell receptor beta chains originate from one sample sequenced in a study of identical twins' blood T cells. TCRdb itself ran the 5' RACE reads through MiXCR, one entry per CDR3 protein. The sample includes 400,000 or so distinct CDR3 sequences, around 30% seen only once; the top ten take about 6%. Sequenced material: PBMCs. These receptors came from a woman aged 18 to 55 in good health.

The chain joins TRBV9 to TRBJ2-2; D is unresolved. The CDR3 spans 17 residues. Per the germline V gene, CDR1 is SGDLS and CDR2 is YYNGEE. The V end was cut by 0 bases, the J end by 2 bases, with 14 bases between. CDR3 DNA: TGTGCCAGCAGCGTAGAGGTGGCAGGACCAAACACCGGGGAGCTGTTTTTT. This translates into CASSVEVAGPNTGELFF.

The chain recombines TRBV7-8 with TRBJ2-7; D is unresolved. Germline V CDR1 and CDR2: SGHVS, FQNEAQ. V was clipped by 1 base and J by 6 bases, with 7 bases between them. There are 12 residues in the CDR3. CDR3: CASSLGPGEQYF. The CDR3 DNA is TGTGCCAGCAGCTTAGGCCCGGGCGAGCAGTACTTC.

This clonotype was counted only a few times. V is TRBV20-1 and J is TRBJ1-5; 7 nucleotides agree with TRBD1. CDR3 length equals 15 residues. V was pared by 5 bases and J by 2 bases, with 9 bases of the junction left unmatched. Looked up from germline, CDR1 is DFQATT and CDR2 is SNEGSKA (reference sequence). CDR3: CSARWTGGRNQPQHF. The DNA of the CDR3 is TGCAGTGCTCGTTGGACAGGAGGACGCAATCAGCCCCAGCATTTT.

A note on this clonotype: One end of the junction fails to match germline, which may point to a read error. The CDR3 sequence: CASSYQDRTGEASF. The CDR3 DNA follows: TGTGCCAGCAGTTATCAGGATCGGACGGGGGAAGCTTCCTTT. J is TRBJ1-1 and V is TRBV6-2 or TRBV6-3, with D perhaps matching TRBD1 (5 bases). This CDR3 region has 14 residues. In germline, CDR1 is MNHEY, CDR2 SVGEGT.

Here the CDR3 reads CASSQRQGIGDTEAFF. CDR3 in DNA: TGTGCCAGCAGTCAACGACAGGGAATAGGGGACACTGAAGCTTTCTTT. The chain links TRBV28 to TRBJ1-1, with TRBD1 identical over 7 bases. Losses at the gene ends were 5 bases for V and 3 bases for J; bases not matched to a gene: 12. The CDR3 is 16 amino acids. Germline lookup yields CDR1 MDHEN and CDR2 SYDVKM.

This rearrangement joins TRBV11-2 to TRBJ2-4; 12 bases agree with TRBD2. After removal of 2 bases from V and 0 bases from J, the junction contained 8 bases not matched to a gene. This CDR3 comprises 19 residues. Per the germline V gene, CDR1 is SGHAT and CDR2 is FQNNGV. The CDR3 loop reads CASSLLRTSGTLAKNIQYF. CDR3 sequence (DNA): TGTGCCAGCAGCTTACTTCGGACTAGCGGGACCTTAGCCAAAAACATTCAGTACTTC.

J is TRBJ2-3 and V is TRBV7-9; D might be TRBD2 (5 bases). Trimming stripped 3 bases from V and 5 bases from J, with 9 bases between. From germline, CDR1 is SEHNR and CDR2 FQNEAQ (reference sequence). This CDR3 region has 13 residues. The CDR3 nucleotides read TGTGCCAGCAGCTTCAATCGGGGAGATACGCAGTATTTT. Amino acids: CASSFNRGDTQYF.

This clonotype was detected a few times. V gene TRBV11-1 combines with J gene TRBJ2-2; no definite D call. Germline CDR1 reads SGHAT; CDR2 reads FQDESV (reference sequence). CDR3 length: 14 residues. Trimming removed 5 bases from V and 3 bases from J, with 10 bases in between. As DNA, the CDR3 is TGTGCCAGCAGCCTAAGAGTACACACCGGGGAGCTGTTTTTT. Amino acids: CASSLRVHTGELFF.

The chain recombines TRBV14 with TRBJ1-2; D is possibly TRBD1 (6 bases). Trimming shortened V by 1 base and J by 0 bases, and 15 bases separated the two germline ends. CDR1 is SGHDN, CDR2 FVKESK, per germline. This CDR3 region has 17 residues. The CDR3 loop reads CASSQGGGLRTNYGYTF. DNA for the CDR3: TGTGCCAGCAGCCAAGGAGGGGGGCTACGTACTAACTATGGCTACACCTTC.

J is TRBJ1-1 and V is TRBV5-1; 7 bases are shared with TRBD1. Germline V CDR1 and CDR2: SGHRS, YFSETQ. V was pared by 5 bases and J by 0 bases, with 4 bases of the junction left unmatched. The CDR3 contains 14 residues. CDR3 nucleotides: TGCGCCAGCAGTCAACAGGGGATGAACACTGAAGCTTTCTTT. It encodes CASSQQGMNTEAFF. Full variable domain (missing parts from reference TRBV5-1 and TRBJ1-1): KAGVTQTPRYLIKTRGQQVTLSCSPISGHRSVSWYQQTPGQGLQFLFEYFSETQRNKGNFPGRFSGRQFSNSRSEMNVSTLELGDSALYLCASSQQGMNTEAFFGQGTRLTVV.

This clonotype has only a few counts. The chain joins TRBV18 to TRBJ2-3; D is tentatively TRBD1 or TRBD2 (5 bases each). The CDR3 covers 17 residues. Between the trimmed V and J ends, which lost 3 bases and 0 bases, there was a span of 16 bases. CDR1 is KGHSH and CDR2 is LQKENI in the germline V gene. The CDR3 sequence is CASSPDPRGHSTDTQYF. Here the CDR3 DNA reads TGTGCCAGCTCACCTGACCCGAGGGGCCATAGCACAGATACGCAGTATTTT. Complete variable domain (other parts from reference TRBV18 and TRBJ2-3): NAGVMQNPRHLVRRRGQEARLRCSPMKGHSHVYWYRQLPEEGLKFMVYLQKENIIDESGMPKERFSAEFPKEGPSILRIQQVVRGDSAAYFCASSPDPRGHSTDTQYFGPGTRLTVL.

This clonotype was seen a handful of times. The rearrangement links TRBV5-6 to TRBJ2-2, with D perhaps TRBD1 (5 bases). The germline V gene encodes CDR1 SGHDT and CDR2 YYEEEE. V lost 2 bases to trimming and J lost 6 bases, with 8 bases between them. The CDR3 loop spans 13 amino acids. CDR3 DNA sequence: TGTGCCAGCAGCTTTCAGGGTGCCGGGGAGCTGTTTTTT. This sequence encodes CASSFQGAGELFF.

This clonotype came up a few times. The CDR3 spells CASSLQGQGSNQPQHF. CDR3 bases: TGTGCCAGCAGTTTGCAGGGACAGGGAAGCAATCAGCCCCAGCATTTT. V is TRBV28 and J is TRBJ1-5; 9 bases fit TRBD1. CDR1 and CDR2 from the germline V gene are MDHEN and SYDVKM. The CDR3 runs to 16 residues. V trimming: 3 bases; J trimming: 1 base; junction bases outside the gene matches: 4.

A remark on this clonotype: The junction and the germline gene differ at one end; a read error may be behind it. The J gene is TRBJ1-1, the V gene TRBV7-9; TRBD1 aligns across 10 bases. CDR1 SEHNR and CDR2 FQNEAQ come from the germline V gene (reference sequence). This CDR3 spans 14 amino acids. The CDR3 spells CAGSEDRGSTEAFF. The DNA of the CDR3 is TGTGCCGGCAGCGAGGACAGGGGGTCCACTGAAGCTTTCTTT.

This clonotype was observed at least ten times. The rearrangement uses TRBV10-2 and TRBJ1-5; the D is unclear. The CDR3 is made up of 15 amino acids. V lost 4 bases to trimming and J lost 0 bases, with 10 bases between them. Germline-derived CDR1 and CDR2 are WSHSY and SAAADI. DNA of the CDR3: TGCGCCAGCAGTGTATCGGGAGGTAGCAATCAGCCCCAGCATTTT. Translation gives CASSVSGGSNQPQHF.

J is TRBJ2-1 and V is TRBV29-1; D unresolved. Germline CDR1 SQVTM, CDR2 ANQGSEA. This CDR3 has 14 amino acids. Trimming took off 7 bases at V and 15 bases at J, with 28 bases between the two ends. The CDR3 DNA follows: TGCAGCGCCAAGCAATCAAACACGGAGTCGCCTCTGTTCTTC. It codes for CSAKQSNTESPLFF.

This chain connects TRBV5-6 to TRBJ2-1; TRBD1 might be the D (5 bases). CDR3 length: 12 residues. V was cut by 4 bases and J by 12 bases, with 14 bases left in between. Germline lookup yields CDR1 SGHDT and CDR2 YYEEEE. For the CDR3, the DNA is TGTGCCAGCAGCCCTAGGGGCCCTCGGCAGTTCTTC. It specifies CASSPRGPRQFF.

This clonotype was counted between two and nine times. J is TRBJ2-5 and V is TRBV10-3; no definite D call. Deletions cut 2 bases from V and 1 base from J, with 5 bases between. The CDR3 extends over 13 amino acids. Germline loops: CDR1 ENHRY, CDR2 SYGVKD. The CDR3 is CAISEGIQETQYF. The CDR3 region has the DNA TGTGCCATCAGTGAGGGGATCCAAGAGACCCAGTACTTC.